This is a list of T cell receptor beta chains from one sample in a study of early T cells in non-severe SARS-CoV-2 infection. TCRdb called the 5' RACE reads again in MiXCR, with one record for every CDR3 protein. Seen here are roughly 32,000 distinct CDR3 sequences, 3.5% to 4.5% observed once, and the top ten hold around 8.4%. The specimen sequenced was whole blood. Receptors were obtained from an adult who was a healthcare worker with PCR-confirmed SARS-CoV-2 infection or an uninfected control (not recorded which). The CDR3 runs from the conserved cysteine through the conserved F or W.

v_gene	j_gene	CDR3aa
TRBV12-5	TRBJ2-7	CASVDTGGRDEQYF
TRBV14	TRBJ2-7	CASSQVGFHEQYF
TRBV20-1	TRBJ1-6	CSARGPGVSYNSPLHF
TRBV20-1	TRBJ1-5	CSASPLEGYSNQPQHF
TRBV7-9	TRBJ1-4	CASSPGTVTEKLFF
TRBV7-6	TRBJ2-7	CASSLRDGGSYEQYF
TRBV30	TRBJ2-4	CAGRGSSKNIQYF
TRBV5-1	TRBJ1-4	CASSGTGTSNEKLFF
TRBV27	TRBJ2-2	CASSLSGNTGELFF
TRBV12-3/TRBV12-4	TRBJ2-1	CASSLGGNEQFF
TRBV7-2	TRBJ2-5	CASSLDRGLGETQYF
TRBV6-2/TRBV6-3	TRBJ2-1	CASSHRGTEQFF
TRBV18	TRBJ1-1	CASSQDPTGVIGAFF
TRBV5-1	TRBJ2-7	CASSFFNEQYF
TRBV20-1	TRBJ1-3	CSARVRGGNTIYF
TRBV10-3	TRBJ2-7	CAISLGQFSYEQYF
TRBV20-1	TRBJ2-1	CSARLAGANEQFF
TRBV6-2/TRBV6-3	TRBJ2-5	CASRRTGVQETQYF
TRBV5-6	TRBJ2-3	CASSLAQNPRAAQYF
TRBV6-4	TRBJ2-2	CASSDSGTGAGELFF
TRBV7-6	TRBJ1-1	CASSLATYSSTEAFF
TRBV11-2	TRBJ2-7	CASSLDGQGAVRQYF
TRBV11-2	TRBJ2-1	CASTFQRPGNEQFF
TRBV3-1	TRBJ2-6	CASSPLRSGRASGANVLTF
TRBV15	TRBJ2-7	CATSRSGPEQYF
TRBV11-2	TRBJ1-5	CASSSLGAGHNQPQHF
TRBV5-1	TRBJ2-7	CASTGPAYEQYF
TRBV27	TRBJ1-5	CASSFYSNQPQHF
TRBV19	TRBJ2-7	CASSPGTGGREQYF
TRBV2	TRBJ2-7	CASSILLAGREQYF
TRBV5-4	TRBJ2-1	CASSLVGQYNEQFF
TRBV30	TRBJ1-3	CAAGQGLNTIYF
TRBV9	TRBJ1-4	CASSSREGRRNEKLFF
TRBV2	TRBJ1-2	CASSRNRVANYGYTF
TRBV19	TRBJ2-4	CASATAGGSKNIQYF
TRBV6-5	TRBJ2-7	CARGQGQLNVYEQYF
TRBV11-2	TRBJ1-6	CASSQSGGNSPLHF
TRBV25-1	TRBJ2-7	CASSDAREQYF
TRBV7-6	TRBJ2-1	CASSPPRGVNEQFF
TRBV3-1	TRBJ2-1	CASSRADRRGHNEQFF
TRBV7-6	TRBJ2-3	CASSLAGASTDTQYF
TRBV11-3	TRBJ2-1	CASSLEDPGEQFF
TRBV7-8	TRBJ2-2	CASSPDRGRPGELFF
TRBV7-8	TRBJ2-1	CASSYSLAGGYNEQFF